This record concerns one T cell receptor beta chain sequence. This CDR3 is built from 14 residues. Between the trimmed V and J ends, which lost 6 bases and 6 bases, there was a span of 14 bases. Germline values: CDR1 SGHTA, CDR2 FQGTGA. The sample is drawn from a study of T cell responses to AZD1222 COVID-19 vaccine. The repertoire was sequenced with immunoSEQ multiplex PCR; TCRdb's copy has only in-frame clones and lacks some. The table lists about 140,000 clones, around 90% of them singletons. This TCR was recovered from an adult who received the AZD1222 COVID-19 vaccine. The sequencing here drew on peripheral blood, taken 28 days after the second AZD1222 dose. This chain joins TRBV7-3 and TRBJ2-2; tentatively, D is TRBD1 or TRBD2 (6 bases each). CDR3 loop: CASRNPRGPGELFF. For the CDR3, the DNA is TGTGCCAGCAGGAACCCTCGGGGGCCCGGGGAGCTGTTTTTT. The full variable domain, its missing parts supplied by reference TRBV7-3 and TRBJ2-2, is GAGVSQTPSNKVTEKGKYVELRCDPISGHTALYWYRQSLGQGPEFLIYFQGTGAADDSGLPNDRFFAVRPEGSVSTLKIQRTERGDSAVYLCASRNPRGPGELFFGEGSRLTVL.